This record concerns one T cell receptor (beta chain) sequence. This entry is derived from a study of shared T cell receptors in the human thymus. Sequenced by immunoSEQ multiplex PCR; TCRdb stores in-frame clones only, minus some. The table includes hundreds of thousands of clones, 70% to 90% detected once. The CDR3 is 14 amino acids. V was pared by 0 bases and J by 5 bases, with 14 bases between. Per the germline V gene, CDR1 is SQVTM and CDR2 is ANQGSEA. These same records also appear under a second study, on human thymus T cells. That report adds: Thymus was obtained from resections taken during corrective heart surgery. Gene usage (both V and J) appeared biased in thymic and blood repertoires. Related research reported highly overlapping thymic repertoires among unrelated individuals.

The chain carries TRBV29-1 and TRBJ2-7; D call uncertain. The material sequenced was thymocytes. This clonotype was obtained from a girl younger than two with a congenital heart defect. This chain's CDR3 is CSVEDRSYPHEQYF. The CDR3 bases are TGCAGCGTTGAAGATCGTAGCTACCCCCACGAGCAGTACTTC.